This T cell receptor beta chain was documented in a study of blood T cell repertoires in COVID-19. The wider study: Sample material is recorded as cDNA or gDNA derived from T cells, B-cell-depleted T cells, or PBMCs.

Authors' analysis steps: Estimates of nucleated cell counts were drawn from the amplification of reference gene primers. Using immunoSEQ multiplex PCR, the repertoire was profiled, and TCRdb retains in-frame clones only, with some absent. D and trimming come from the DNA, and the V and J calls and clone size come from that table. Of under 200,000 clones in the sample, 84% were seen once. With V trimmed by 3 bases and J by 0 bases, 7 bases remained unmatched. The CDR3 spans 17 residues. Germline V lookup: CDR1 KGHSH, CDR2 LQKENI. The sample was peripheral blood. This chain uses TRBV18 with TRBJ1-3; 8 bases line up with TRBD1. The source is a man aged 25 to 40 with active or convalescent COVID-19. The CDR3 DNA follows: TGTGCCAGCTCACCTATCAGGGGGCAGAGCTCTGGAAACACCATATATTTT. Protein: CASSPIRGQSSGNTIYF. Full variable domain (rest looked up from reference TRBV18 and TRBJ1-3): NAGVMQNPRHLVRRRGQEARLRCSPMKGHSHVYWYRQLPEEGLKFMVYLQKENIIDESGMPKERFSAEFPKEGPSILRIQQVVRGDSAAYFCASSPIRGQSSGNTIYFGEGSWLTVV.